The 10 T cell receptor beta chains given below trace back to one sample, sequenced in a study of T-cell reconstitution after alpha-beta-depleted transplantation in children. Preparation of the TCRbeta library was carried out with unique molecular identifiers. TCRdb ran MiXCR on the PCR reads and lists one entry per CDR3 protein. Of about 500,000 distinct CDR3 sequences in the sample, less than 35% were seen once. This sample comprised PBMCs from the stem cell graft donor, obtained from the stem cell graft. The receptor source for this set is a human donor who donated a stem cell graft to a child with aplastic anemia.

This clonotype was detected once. The CDR3 spells CASSFTGTGVTEAFF. As DNA, the CDR3 is TGTGCCAGCAGTTTCACCGGGACAGGGGTCACTGAAGCTTTCTTT. The rearrangement links TRBV7-2 to TRBJ1-1, with TRBD1 matching 10 bases. The junction had 8 bases not matched to a gene; V was cut back by 6 bases and J by 4 bases. Per germline, CDR1 SGHTA and CDR2 FQGNSA. This CDR3 spans 15 amino acids.

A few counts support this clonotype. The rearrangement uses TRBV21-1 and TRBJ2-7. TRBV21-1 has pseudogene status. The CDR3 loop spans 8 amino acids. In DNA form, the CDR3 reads TGTGCCAGCATGGAGCAGTACGTC. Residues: CASMEQYV.

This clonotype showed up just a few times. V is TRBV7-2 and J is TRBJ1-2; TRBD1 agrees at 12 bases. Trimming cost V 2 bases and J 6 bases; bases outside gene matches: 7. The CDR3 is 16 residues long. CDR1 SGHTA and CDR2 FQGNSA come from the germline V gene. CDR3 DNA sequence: TGTGCCAGCAGCTTACATCGCGGGGACAGGGGGCATGGCTACACCTTC. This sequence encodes CASSLHRGDRGHGYTF.

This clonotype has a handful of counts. The chain's CDR3 is CSAGQGAQPQHF. For the CDR3, the DNA is TGCAGTGCTGGACAGGGGGCTCAGCCCCAGCATTTT. The gene calls are TRBV20-1 and TRBJ1-5; 11 positions agree with TRBD1. CDR1 and CDR2 from the germline V gene are DFQATT and SNEGSKA (reference sequence). The V segment lost 5 bases and the J segment 6 bases; nucleotides outside the gene matches: 0. CDR3 length: 12 amino acids.

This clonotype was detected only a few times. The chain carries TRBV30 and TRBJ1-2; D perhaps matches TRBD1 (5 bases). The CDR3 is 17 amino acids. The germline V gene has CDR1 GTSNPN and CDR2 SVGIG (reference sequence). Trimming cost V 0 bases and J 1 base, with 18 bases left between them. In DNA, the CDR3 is TGTGCCTGGAGTGTACCGCGGCAGGGTGAATTTAACTATGGCTACACCTTC. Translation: CAWSVPRQGEFNYGYTF.

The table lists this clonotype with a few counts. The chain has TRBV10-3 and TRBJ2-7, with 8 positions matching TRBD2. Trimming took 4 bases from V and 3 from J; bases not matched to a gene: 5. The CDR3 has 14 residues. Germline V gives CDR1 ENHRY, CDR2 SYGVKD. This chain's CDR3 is CAISVRTSSYEQYV. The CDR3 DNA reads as TGTGCCATCAGTGTTAGGACTAGCAGCTACGAGCAGTACGTC.

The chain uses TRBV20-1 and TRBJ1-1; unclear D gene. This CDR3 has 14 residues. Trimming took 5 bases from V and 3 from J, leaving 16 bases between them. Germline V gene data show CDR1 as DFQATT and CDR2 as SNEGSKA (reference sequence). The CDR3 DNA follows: TGCAGTGCTCCCCGGTCCACCGGGGACACTGAAGCTTTCTTT. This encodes CSAPRSTGDTEAFF.

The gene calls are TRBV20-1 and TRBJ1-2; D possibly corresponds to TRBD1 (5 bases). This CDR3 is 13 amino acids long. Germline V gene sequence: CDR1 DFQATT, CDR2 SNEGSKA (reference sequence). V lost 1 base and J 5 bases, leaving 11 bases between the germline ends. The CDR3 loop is CSARAGTVYGYTF. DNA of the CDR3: TGCAGTGCTAGAGCGGGGACGGTATATGGCTACACCTTC.

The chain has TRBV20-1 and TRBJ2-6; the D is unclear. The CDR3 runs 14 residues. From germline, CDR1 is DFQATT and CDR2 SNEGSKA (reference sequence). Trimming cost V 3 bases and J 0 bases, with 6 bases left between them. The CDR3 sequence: CSARSLSGANVLTF. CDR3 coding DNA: TGCAGTGCTAGGAGCCTCTCTGGGGCCAACGTCCTGACTTTC.

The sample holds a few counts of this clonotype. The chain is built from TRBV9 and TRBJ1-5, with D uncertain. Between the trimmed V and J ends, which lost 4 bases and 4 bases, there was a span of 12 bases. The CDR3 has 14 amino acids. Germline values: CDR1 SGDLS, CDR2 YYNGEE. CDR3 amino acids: CASSTSPENQPQHF. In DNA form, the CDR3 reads TGTGCCAGCAGCACATCTCCCGAAAATCAGCCCCAGCATTTT.